Following are 25 T cell receptor beta chains from one sample sequenced in a study of blood T cell repertoires in COVID-19. Measured with immunoSEQ multiplex PCR; TCRdb has only the in-frame clones, and not every one. The sample contains hundreds of thousands of clones, around nine tenths of which appear only once. Input material: PBMCs or T cells enriched from blood (not recorded which). The origin of the receptors is a woman aged 25 to 39 with acute COVID-19.

The chain uses TRBV20-1 and TRBJ1-5, with a possible D match to TRBD1 (5 bases). Germline values: CDR1 DFQATT, CDR2 SNEGSKA (reference sequence). Trimming left V 3 bases short and J 9 bases short, with 15 bases between. CDR3 length equals 13 residues. CDR3 sequence (DNA): TGCAGTGCTAGTCGGGGGGGGAGTCCGCCCCAGCATTTT. Translated: CSASRGGSPPQHF.

V usage is TRBV9 and J usage is TRBJ2-1; 10 nucleotides align to TRBD2. V lost 3 bases to trimming and J lost 0 bases; unmatched junction nucleotides: 9. Germline V lookup: CDR1 SGDLS, CDR2 YYNGEE. The CDR3 covers 18 residues. For the CDR3, the DNA is TGTGCCAGCAGCGGCGGAGGGCCTAGCGGGGGCTCCTACAATGAGCAGTTCTTC. This codes for CASSGGGPSGGSYNEQFF.

V usage is TRBV7-2 and J usage is TRBJ2-3; 8 positions agree with TRBD2. Germline CDR1 reads SGHTA; CDR2 reads FQGNSA. The CDR3 contains 15 residues. With V trimmed by 5 bases and J by 0 bases, 4 bases remained unmatched. DNA for the CDR3: TGTGCCAGCAGCCCGGGACTAGGTAGCACAGATACGCAGTATTTT. This sequence encodes CASSPGLGSTDTQYF.

The chain couples TRBV18 to TRBJ1-1, with 10 nucleotides matching TRBD1. V was pared by 2 bases and J by 5 bases, with 5 bases of the junction left unmatched. The CDR3 has 15 residues. CDR1 and CDR2 from the germline V gene are KGHSH and LQKENI. The DNA of the CDR3 is TGTGCCAGCTCACCAAGACAGGGGGCGAATACTGAAGCTTTCTTT. The encoded protein is CASSPRQGANTEAFF.

This sequence joins TRBV4-3 and TRBJ1-1; TRBD1 matches 8 bases. CDR1 LGHNA and CDR2 YSLEER come from the germline V gene. V dropped 2 bases and J dropped 1; count of bases not matched to a gene: 0. There are 14 residues in the CDR3. The CDR3 DNA follows: TGCGCCAGCAGCCAAACAGGGGGGAACACTGAAGCTTTCTTT. As protein: CASSQTGGNTEAFF.

J is TRBJ2-7 and V is TRBV6-5; 7 nucleotides align to TRBD1. The length of the CDR3 is 15 residues. CDR1 is MNHEY, CDR2 SVGAGI, per germline. The trim removed 5 bases at V and 2 bases at J, leaving 9 bases unmatched. The CDR3 DNA is TGTGCCAGCAGTACCCGACAGGGCGGCCCCTACGAGCAGTACTTC. It encodes CASSTRQGGPYEQYF.

The chain links TRBV12-3 or TRBV12-4 to TRBJ1-2; D remains unclear. Trimming left V 5 bases short and J 8 bases short, with 12 bases between. The CDR3 is 12 amino acids. The CDR3 region has the DNA TGTGCCAGCAGTCCCGCATCGAGAGGCTACACCTTC. Translation gives CASSPASRGYTF.

The chain couples TRBV7-2 to TRBJ1-4; D possibly corresponds to TRBD1 (5 bases). CDR1 and CDR2 (germline): SGHTA, FQGNSA. Trimming removed 6 bases from V and 1 base from J, with 9 bases in between. The CDR3 totals 14 residues. As DNA, the CDR3 is TGTGCCAGCAGACAAACAGGAACTAATGAAAAACTGTTTTTT. Encoded protein: CASRQTGTNEKLFF.

This sequence joins TRBV27 and TRBJ1-1; TRBD1 aligns across 9 bases. This CDR3 comprises 15 residues. V dropped 5 bases and J dropped 4; count of bases not matched to a gene: 8. Germline V CDR1 and CDR2: MNHEY, SMNVEV (reference sequence). Here the CDR3 DNA reads TGTGCCAGCAGTATGGGACAGGGCACACTCACTGAAGCTTTCTTT. Protein: CASSMGQGTLTEAFF.

CDR3 residues: CASSFAANTEAFF. Written as DNA, the CDR3 is TGTGCCAGCAGCTTTGCGGCCAACACTGAAGCTTTCTTT. J is TRBJ1-1 and V is TRBV7-2; D remains ambiguous. V was pared by 3 bases and J by 2 bases, with 7 bases between. Germline values: CDR1 SGHTA, CDR2 FQGNSA. The CDR3 length is 13 residues.

The V gene is TRBV7-2, the J gene TRBJ1-2, with TRBD1 identical over 7 bases. CDR3 length: 14 amino acids. Germline V lookup: CDR1 SGHTA, CDR2 FQGNSA. The ends lost 4 bases at V and 3 bases at J; junction bases unmatched: 5. The CDR3 DNA follows: TGTGCCAGCAGCTATAGGGACAGTCACTATGGCTACACCTTC. It specifies CASSYRDSHYGYTF. Looking up the rest from reference TRBV7-2 and TRBJ1-2 gives the full variable domain: GAGVSQSPSNKVTEKGKDVELRCDPISGHTALYWYRQSLGQGLEFLIYFQGNSAPDKSGLPSDRFSAERTGGSVSTLTIQRTQQEDSAVYLCASSYRDSHYGYTFGSGTRLTVV.

The genes are TRBV9 and TRBJ2-7; 9 bases are a match to TRBD2. Unmatched junction bases numbered 6, after V lost 0 bases and J lost 5 bases. The CDR3 extends over 15 amino acids. Germline assignment: CDR1 SGDLS and CDR2 YYNGEE. In nucleotides, the CDR3 is TGTGCCAGCAGCGTAGTTGGTAGCGGGGGACACGAGCAGTACTTC. Its protein product is CASSVVGSGGHEQYF.

The V and J genes are TRBV5-1 and TRBJ2-7; D unclear. V was cut by 6 bases and J by 5 bases, with 9 bases left in between. This CDR3 region has 11 residues. In germline, CDR1 is SGHRS, CDR2 YFSETQ. The CDR3 loop is CASMGWDEQYF. The CDR3 DNA follows: TGCGCCAGCATGGGCTGGGACGAGCAGTACTTC.

The chain joins TRBV18 to TRBJ1-1; 12 bases align to TRBD1. This CDR3 is built from 18 residues. The junction had 16 bases not matched to a gene; V was cut back by 4 bases and J by 7 bases. Per the germline V gene, CDR1 is KGHSH and CDR2 is LQKENI. CDR3 DNA: TGTGCCAGCTCACTAACCGGGACAGGGGGCGTCGGGGGCTTTGAAGCTTTCTTT. Translated, it gives CASSLTGTGGVGGFEAFF.

The CDR3 DNA follows: TGTGCCAGCAGTTTGGGGACAGGGGGTTATGGCTACACCTTC. It yields the protein CASSLGTGGYGYTF. The chain couples TRBV28 to TRBJ1-2; 11 nucleotides match TRBD1. The germline gives CDR1 MDHEN, CDR2 SYDVKM. CDR3 length equals 14 residues. After removal of 3 bases from V and 5 bases from J, the junction contained 2 bases not matched to a gene.

The CDR3, as DNA: TGTGCCAGTAGTCAAGCCGCACGGGGGGCCATCCAAGAGACCCAGTACTTC. Amino acids: CASSQAARGAIQETQYF. The V gene is TRBV19, the J gene TRBJ2-5; TRBD2 might be the D (7 bases). Trimming took 5 bases from V and 1 from J, leaving 20 bases between them. The CDR3 has 17 residues. The V gene's germline CDR1 is LNHDA and CDR2 SQIVND (reference sequence).

This chain uses TRBV18 with TRBJ2-2; 12 bases match TRBD1. Germline values: CDR1 KGHSH, CDR2 LQKENI. CDR3 length equals 21 residues. V gave up 1 base and J gave up 1 base; unmatched junction bases: 13. CDR3 protein: CASSPLRMPGTGGLNTGELFF. The CDR3 DNA reads TGTGCCAGCTCACCACTAAGGATGCCCGGGACAGGGGGCTTGAACACCGGGGAGCTGTTTTTT. Looking up the rest from reference TRBV18 and TRBJ2-2 gives the full variable domain: NAGVMQNPRHLVRRRGQEARLRCSPMKGHSHVYWYRQLPEEGLKFMVYLQKENIIDESGMPKERFSAEFPKEGPSILRIQQVVRGDSAAYFCASSPLRMPGTGGLNTGELFFGEGSRLTVL.

The sample holds a few counts of this clone. The chain employs TRBV28 and TRBJ1-4, with TRBD1 matching over 9 bases. Germline V lookup: CDR1 MDHEN, CDR2 SYDVKM. The V and J ends lost 7 bases and 5 bases, in that order; junction bases with no gene match: 5. CDR3 length: 14 amino acids. CDR3 region: CASTRQGENEKLFF. The CDR3 region has the DNA TGTGCCAGCACTCGACAGGGGGAGAATGAAAAACTGTTTTTT.

The chain combines TRBV7-6 with TRBJ2-7; tentatively, D is TRBD1 (6 bases). The germline V and J ends were trimmed by 1 base and 6 bases, with 16 bases remaining between them. Germline CDR1 is SGHVS and CDR2 is FNYEAQ. The CDR3 consists of 15 residues. CDR3 DNA sequence: TGTGCCAGCAGCTTAGGGGGCACAGGGAAGGGCGAGCAGTACTTC. Protein product: CASSLGGTGKGEQYF.

The CDR3 reads CASSPGQGSRGANVLTF. The CDR3 region has the DNA TGTGCCAGCTCCCCGGGACAGGGGTCGAGGGGGGCCAACGTCCTGACTTTC. This chain uses TRBV18 with TRBJ2-6; the match to TRBD1 covers 10 bases. The germline V gene has CDR1 KGHSH and CDR2 LQKENI. After removal of 6 bases from V and 4 bases from J, the junction contained 9 bases not matched to a gene. There are 17 residues in the CDR3.

This clone came up once. The rearrangement links TRBV5-1 to TRBJ1-2, with D hard to call. There are 13 residues in the CDR3. Trimming removed 0 bases at V and 3 bases at J, with 6 bases between. Germline lookup yields CDR1 SGHRS and CDR2 YFSETQ. Here the CDR3 DNA reads TGCGCCAGCAGCTTGGGATCGGACTATGGCTACACCTTC. It specifies CASSLGSDYGYTF.

This clone was found once. The genes are TRBV2 and TRBJ1-2; 7 bases match TRBD1. Germline V lookup: CDR1 SNHLY, CDR2 FYNNEI. The CDR3 runs to 13 residues. V dropped 5 bases and J dropped 6; count of bases not matched to a gene: 6. CDR3 region: CASSTHRGNGYTF. The DNA of the CDR3 is TGTGCCAGCAGTACTCACAGGGGTAATGGCTACACCTTC.

This clone appeared a single time. The V gene is TRBV7-9, the J gene TRBJ1-6; D might be TRBD1 (5 bases). The CDR3 has 14 residues. The V and J ends lost 6 bases and 6 bases respectively, with 12 bases between them. The V gene's germline CDR1 is SEHNR and CDR2 FQNEAQ (reference sequence). CDR3 DNA sequence: TGTGCCAGCAGTTCGGGGGTGGGTAATTCACCCCTCCACTTT. Translation gives CASSSGVGNSPLHF.

The chain uses TRBV2 and TRBJ2-5; 10 positions match TRBD2. This CDR3 contains 14 residues. Trimming at V came to 6 bases and at J to 5 bases, leaving 6 bases not matched to a gene. Germline V lookup: CDR1 SNHLY, CDR2 FYNNEI. The CDR3 reads CASRGTSEWETQYF. In DNA form, the CDR3 reads TGTGCCAGCAGGGGGACTAGCGAGTGGGAGACCCAGTACTTC.

V is TRBV14 and J is TRBJ1-2, with D unresolved. The ends were cut back, 1 base at V and 2 bases at J, with 11 bases in the middle. Germline loops: CDR1 SGHDN, CDR2 FVKESK. The CDR3 loop spans 15 amino acids. Written as DNA, the CDR3 is TGTGCCAGCAGCCAAGTTACACTCGGGAACTATGGCTACACCTTC. Translated, it gives CASSQVTLGNYGYTF.